Presented here are 16 T cell receptor beta chains from one specimen sequenced in a study of multiple sclerosis patients with progressive multifocal leukoencephalopathy. Some clones are missing from TCRdb's copy, which holds only in-frame ones; the method was immunoSEQ multiplex PCR. Of about 32,000 clones listed, over 80% are singletons. Time point in this sample: time of PML onset. The sequencing used PBMCs, collected from a patient treated with natalizumab. These TCRs come from a woman in her thirties or forties with progressive multifocal leukoencephalopathy.

CDR3 bases: TGCGCCAGCAGCCAGCAACCGGGACAGGGCATGTCTGGCTACACCTTC. Protein: CASSQQPGQGMSGYTF. The V call is TRBV4-1, the J call TRBJ1-2; 9 positions agree with TRBD1. V gave up 3 bases and J gave up 7 bases; unmatched junction bases: 12. Germline V gene data show CDR1 as MGHRA and CDR2 as YSYEKL. The length of the CDR3 is 16 residues.

The genes are TRBV6-1 and TRBJ1-2; D is undetermined. The CDR3 runs to 13 residues. The V and J ends lost 2 bases and 7 bases respectively, with 11 bases between them. Germline V gene lookup returns CDR1 MNHNS and CDR2 SASEGT. The CDR3: CASSESWLGGYTF. The CDR3 nucleotides are TGTGCCAGCAGTGAATCTTGGTTGGGTGGCTACACCTTC.

The genes are TRBV30 and TRBJ1-2; D may be TRBD1 (5 bases). This CDR3 spans 15 amino acids. V lost 2 bases to trimming and J lost 6 bases, with 19 bases between them. CDR1 is GTSNPN, CDR2 SVGIG, per germline (reference sequence). CDR3 DNA: TGTGCCTGGAGTTCTTACGGGGGGTCGTCTCATGGCTACACCTTC. Protein product: CAWSSYGGSSHGYTF.

This chain uses TRBV5-1 with TRBJ1-1, with TRBD1 identical over 8 bases. The V and J ends lost 4 bases and 1 base, in that order; junction bases with no gene match: 3. Germline V gene lookup returns CDR1 SGHRS and CDR2 YFSETQ. This CDR3 spans 14 amino acids. CDR3 bases: TGCGCCAGCAGCCCGACAGGGGCGAACACTGAAGCTTTCTTT. It encodes CASSPTGANTEAFF. Using reference TRBV5-1 and TRBJ1-1 for the parts outside the CDR3, the full variable domain is KAGVTQTPRYLIKTRGQQVTLSCSPISGHRSVSWYQQTPGQGLQFLFEYFSETQRNKGNFPGRFSGRQFSNSRSEMNVSTLELGDSALYLCASSPTGANTEAFFGQGTRLTVV.

The CDR3 coding sequence is TGTGCCAGTAGTCGTGGCAGGGCGGGCACCGGGGAGCTGTTTTTT. Its protein product is CASSRGRAGTGELFF. V gene TRBV19 combines with J gene TRBJ2-2, with D perhaps given as TRBD1 or TRBD2 (5 bases each). The CDR3 covers 15 residues. V lost 5 bases, J lost 4 bases, and 14 bases lay in between. Germline V CDR1 and CDR2: LNHDA, SQIVND (reference sequence).

The J gene is TRBJ1-6, the V gene TRBV9; possibly TRBD1 for D (5 bases). The CDR3 covers 16 residues. Deletions cut 4 bases from V and 3 bases from J, with 14 bases between. Germline V gene data show CDR1 as SGDLS and CDR2 as YYNGEE. The CDR3 region is CASSFRGDDYNSPLHF. The CDR3 DNA follows: TGTGCCAGCAGCTTCCGAGGGGACGACTATAATTCACCCCTCCACTTT.

The chain employs TRBV30 and TRBJ2-1, with D uncertain. The V end was cut by 2 bases, the J end by 8 bases, with 13 bases between. This CDR3 has 13 amino acids. Germline V gene lookup returns CDR1 GTSNPN and CDR2 SVGIG (reference sequence). The CDR3: CAWSPPPRYEQFF. CDR3 sequence (DNA): TGTGCCTGGAGTCCCCCCCCCAGGTATGAGCAGTTCTTC.

The J gene is TRBJ2-7, the V gene TRBV14, with TRBD2 matching over 7 bases. There are 16 residues in the CDR3. Losses at the gene ends were 3 bases for V and 2 bases for J; bases not matched to a gene: 10. Germline CDR1 is SGHDN and CDR2 is FVKESK. Here the CDR3 reads CASSQAKAGLPYEQYF. The CDR3 region has the DNA TGTGCCAGCAGCCAGGCCAAAGCGGGACTCCCCTACGAGCAGTACTTC.

This chain links TRBV11-3 with TRBJ1-4, with TRBD1 matching 7 bases. CDR1 is SGHNT and CDR2 is YENEEA in the germline V gene. This CDR3 has 15 residues. V gave up 5 bases and J gave up 3 bases; unmatched junction bases: 6. The CDR3 loop reads CASSPWDSPNEKLFF. In nucleotides, the CDR3 is TGTGCCAGCAGCCCCTGGGACAGCCCTAATGAAAAACTGTTTTTT.

The rearrangement links TRBV7-5 to TRBJ2-1; TRBD2, as called in the table, went unchecked against the DNA. TRBV7-5 is a pseudogene. The CDR3 is 13 amino acids. CDR3 DNA: TGTGCCAGCATGAAATACGGGCGGGATGAGCAGTTCTTC. Translating it yields CASMKYGRDEQFF.

The CDR3 DNA reads TGTGCCAGCGGCCCCATGAACACTGAAGCTTTCTTT. It specifies CASGPMNTEAFF. V usage is TRBV5-6 and J usage is TRBJ1-1; D unclear. Trimming took 7 bases from V and 0 from J, leaving 7 bases between them. Germline V gene sequence: CDR1 SGHDT, CDR2 YYEEEE. This CDR3 is 12 amino acids long.

The V and J genes are TRBV30 and TRBJ2-2; TRBD2 might be the D (6 bases). Trimming took 4 bases from V and 2 from J, leaving 11 bases between them. CDR1 and CDR2 from the germline V gene are GTSNPN and SVGIG (reference sequence). There are 14 residues in the CDR3. CDR3 loop: CAWTGVINTGELFF. CDR3 DNA sequence: TGTGCCTGGACGGGGGTGATAAACACCGGGGAGCTGTTTTTT. The full variable domain, with the rest looked up from reference TRBV30 and TRBJ2-2, is SQTIHQWPATLVQPVGSPLSLECTVEGTSNPNLYWYRQAAGRGLQLLFYSVGIGQISSEVPQNLSASRPQDRQFILSSKKLLLSDSGFYLCAWTGVINTGELFFGEGSRLTVL.

V gene TRBV6-5 combines with J gene TRBJ2-7, with D possibly being TRBD2 (5 bases). This CDR3 comprises 14 residues. Trimming removed 6 bases at V and 2 bases at J, with 14 bases between. The V gene's germline CDR1 is MNHEY and CDR2 SVGAGI. The CDR3 nucleotides are TGTGCCAGCAGCGGACGGCGGACTCCCTACGAGCAGTACTTC. The encoded protein is CASSGRRTPYEQYF.

The chain has TRBV5-6 and TRBJ1-2; D unclear. The V end lost 0 bases, the J end lost 5 bases, and 8 bases lay between the germline ends. Germline V gene lookup returns CDR1 SGHDT and CDR2 YYEEEE. The CDR3 length is 13 residues. As DNA, the CDR3 is TGTGCCAGCAGCTTGGCCGGTGGGTATGGCTACACCTTC. It specifies CASSLAGGYGYTF.

This chain uses TRBV29-1 with TRBJ2-7; D perhaps matches TRBD1 (6 bases). V shed 4 bases and J shed 6 bases, with 10 bases lying between them. This CDR3 spans 11 amino acids. Per the germline V gene, CDR1 is SQVTM and CDR2 is ANQGSEA. CDR3: CSVGQAPEQYF. CDR3 sequence (DNA): TGCAGCGTTGGACAGGCCCCCGAGCAGTACTTC.

V usage is TRBV9 and J usage is TRBJ2-1, with TRBD2 identical over 13 bases. The trim removed 5 bases at V and 10 bases at J, leaving 9 bases unmatched. CDR1 is SGDLS, CDR2 YYNGEE, per germline. CDR3 length: 15 amino acids. The CDR3 sequence: CASRPTSGGAGEQFF. The CDR3 coding sequence is TGTGCCAGCAGACCCACTAGCGGGGGGGCGGGCGAGCAGTTCTTC. Full variable domain (outside the CDR3, taken from reference TRBV9 and TRBJ2-1): DSGVTQTPKHLITATGQRVTLRCSPRSGDLSVYWYQQSLDQGLQFLIQYYNGEERAKGNILERFSAQQFPDLHSELNLSSLELGDSALYFCASRPTSGGAGEQFFGPGTRLTVL.